This T cell receptor (beta chain) was sequenced for a study of post-analysis software for immune sequencing data. Prepared TCR beta cDNA libraries contained unique molecular identifiers. The authors obtained 400,000 to 600,000 cDNA molecules from roughly 1 to 10 million T cells. TCRdb used MiXCR to reprocess the PCR reads, holding one entry per CDR3 protein. The table records fewer than 900,000 distinct CDR3 sequences, 46% of them present only once. Study-level findings and limits: The study found TRBV5-6, TRBV5-1 and TRBV20-1 among a few TRBV segments more frequent in patients than controls. Significantly decreased normalized Chao1 diversity was recorded for multiple sclerosis patients relative to controls.

Comments on this clonotype: Its antigen is unidentified.

Germline assignment: CDR1 SNHLY and CDR2 FYNNEI. The V end lost 6 bases, the J end lost 5 bases, and 19 bases lay between the germline ends. This CDR3 is 15 amino acids long. The source is a girl between 10 and 17 years old with multiple sclerosis. J is TRBJ1-2 and V is TRBV2, with D possibly matching TRBD1 (6 bases). The specimen sequenced was blood. CDR3: CASSDNLGQTYGYTF. The CDR3 DNA reads as TGTGCCAGCAGCGACAACCTAGGACAGACATATGGCTACACCTTC.